The 32 T cell receptor beta chains reported below all come from one sample, sequenced in a study of blood T cells in healthy people across ages. Primed by a sample-barcoded 5' primer and a J-beta primer mix, a second PCR proceeded for 7 to 11 cycles. From the 5' RACE reads, TCRdb called clonotypes with MiXCR, one entry per CDR3 protein. The table shows 600,000 to 800,000 distinct CDR3 sequences, with under 25% occurring only once. The material sequenced was blood. These receptor sequences come from a man aged 70-80 years in good health.

V is TRBV6-6 and J is TRBJ2-5, with 10 bases identical to TRBD2. The end of the DNA fits TRBJ2-7 better, so the J call may be wrong. The germline V gene has CDR1 MNHNY and CDR2 SVGAGI (reference sequence). This CDR3 has 15 residues. The CDR3 spells CASRDSGRLNYEQYF. The CDR3 region has the DNA TGTGCCAGCAGAGATAGCGGGAGGCTTAACTACGAGCAGTACTTC.

The genes are TRBV12-3 or TRBV12-4 and TRBJ2-6; the D is unclear. Trimming pared 6 bases from V and 3 bases from J, leaving 12 bases between. The CDR3 is made up of 15 amino acids. The CDR3 DNA follows: TGTGCCAGCAGGCTAGACCACGTTGGGGCCAACGTCCTGACTTTC. Translated, it gives CASRLDHVGANVLTF.

The CDR3 DNA follows: TGTGCCAGCAGCAGTACAGGGAGTGCGGACATTCAGTACTTC. This encodes CASSSTGSADIQYF. This chain joins TRBV7-2 and TRBJ2-4, with a possible D match to TRBD1 (6 bases). The CDR3 length is 14 residues. V was cut by 5 bases and J by 8 bases, with 16 bases left in between. In germline, CDR1 is SGHTA, CDR2 FQGNSA. Drawing the rest from reference TRBV7-2 and TRBJ2-4, the complete variable domain is GAGVSQSPSNKVTEKGKDVELRCDPISGHTALYWYRQSLGQGLEFLIYFQGNSAPDKSGLPSDRFSAERTGGSVSTLTIQRTQQEDSAVYLCASSSTGSADIQYFGAGTRLSVL.

The chain is built from TRBV3-1 and TRBJ2-2; 7 bases are shared with TRBD1. The germline V gene encodes CDR1 LGHDT and CDR2 YNNKEL (reference sequence). The CDR3 length is 14 residues. Trimming removed 2 bases from V and 6 bases from J; junction bases left unmatched: 3. The CDR3 spells CASSQPQGPGELFF. CDR3 coding DNA: TGTGCCAGCAGCCAACCACAGGGGCCCGGGGAGCTGTTTTTT.

This clonotype came up a few times. V gene TRBV28 combines with J gene TRBJ2-7, with D possibly matching TRBD1 (6 bases). The germline gives CDR1 MDHEN, CDR2 SYDVKM. Between the trimmed V and J ends, which lost 6 bases and 6 bases, there was a span of 18 bases. CDR3 size: 14 residues. The CDR3 sequence is CASRTGTNRLEQYF. CDR3 DNA sequence: TGTGCCAGCAGAACCGGGACAAATCGACTCGAGCAGTACTTC.

This clonotype was seen only a few times. The chain recombines TRBV20-1 with TRBJ2-7; weak D call: TRBD2 (6 bases). In germline, CDR1 is DFQATT, CDR2 SNEGSKA (reference sequence). This CDR3 spans 11 amino acids. Trimming took off 5 bases at V and 4 bases at J, with 9 bases between the two ends. The CDR3: CSASGGYEQYF. DNA of the CDR3: TGCAGTGCTTCCGGGGGATACGAGCAGTACTTC.

In this sample, this clonotype turned up a few times. The chain carries TRBV5-1 and TRBJ2-4; 11 bases align to TRBD2. Per the germline V gene, CDR1 is SGHRS and CDR2 is YFSETQ. The CDR3 loop spans 18 amino acids. V was pared by 0 bases and J by 1 base, with 6 bases of the junction left unmatched. The CDR3 nucleotides read TGCGCCAGCAGCTTGGTAGCGGGAGGGCCCTCGGCCAAAAACATTCAGTACTTC. Translation gives CASSLVAGGPSAKNIQYF.

This clonotype was seen a handful of times. The chain employs TRBV11-2 and TRBJ2-1, with TRBD2 matching over 7 bases. V gave up 1 base and J gave up 5 bases; unmatched junction bases: 11. Germline V lookup: CDR1 SGHAT, CDR2 FQNNGV. The CDR3 loop spans 17 amino acids. The CDR3 sequence is CASSLGTAGLEDNEQFF. CDR3 bases: TGTGCCAGCAGCTTAGGTACAGCGGGACTTGAGGACAATGAGCAGTTCTTC.

The chain links TRBV5-1 to TRBJ2-2; the D is unclear. Germline V gene sequence: CDR1 SGHRS, CDR2 YFSETQ. CDR3 length equals 13 residues. Trimming cost V 1 base and J 4 bases, with 5 bases left between them. CDR3 in DNA: TGCGCCAGCAGCTTGCGGCTCACCGGGGAGCTGTTTTTT. Amino acid sequence: CASSLRLTGELFF.

This chain uses TRBV7-9 with TRBJ2-5; 10 positions agree with TRBD1. The end of the DNA is better explained by TRBJ2-7, so the J call may be wrong. Germline V CDR1 and CDR2: SEHNR, FQNEAQ (reference sequence). CDR3 length: 16 amino acids. CDR3 coding DNA: TGTGCCAGCAGCCTGGGGGGGGACAGGGGATCCTACGAGCAGTACTTC. Translation: CASSLGGDRGSYEQYF.

The V gene is TRBV2, the J gene TRBJ2-2, with 11 bases fitting TRBD2. The junction had 4 bases not matched to a gene; V was cut back by 7 bases and J by 6 bases. CDR1 and CDR2 from the germline V gene are SNHLY and FYNNEI. This CDR3 has 14 amino acids. The CDR3 DNA reads TGTGCCAGCACCCAACTAGCGGGAGCCGGGGAGCTGTTTTTT. It specifies CASTQLAGAGELFF.

The CDR3 sequence: CATSRDLWGAETNEKLFF. As DNA, the CDR3 is TGTGCCACCAGCAGAGATCTCTGGGGGGCTGAAACTAATGAAAAACTGTTTTTT. The chain is built from TRBV15 and TRBJ1-4; TRBD1 is a possible D gene (6 bases). CDR3 size: 18 residues. Trimming stripped 0 bases from V and 1 base from J, with 15 bases between. The germline CDR1 and CDR2 sequences are LNHNV and YYDKDF (reference sequence).

The J gene is TRBJ2-1, the V gene TRBV7-9, with 12 bases lining up with TRBD1. The CDR3 extends over 16 amino acids. In germline, CDR1 is SEHNR, CDR2 FQNEAQ (reference sequence). The V gene end was trimmed by 1 base and the J gene end by 8 bases; junction bases not matched to a gene: 6. The CDR3 DNA reads as TGTGCCAGCAGCTTAGGGGGGGGACAGGGGGCTGATGAGCAGTTCTTC. Its translation: CASSLGGGQGADEQFF.

Many counts were recorded for this clonotype. V gene TRBV18 combines with J gene TRBJ2-4; D call uncertain. The CDR3 extends over 15 amino acids. Trimming removed 0 bases from V and 1 base from J, with 7 bases in between. CDR1 is KGHSH, CDR2 LQKENI, per germline. The CDR3: CASSPPTAAKNIQYF. CDR3 DNA sequence: TGTGCCAGCTCACCACCCACGGCCGCCAAAAACATTCAGTACTTC.

Only a few counts were recorded for this clonotype. At one end, the junction sequence differs from germline, possibly due to a read error. The chain recombines TRBV25-1 with TRBJ2-7, with D perhaps matching TRBD1 (5 bases). This CDR3 contains 13 residues. The germline V gene has CDR1 MGHDK and CDR2 SYGVNS. The CDR3 is CASSEDSHNEQLF. In DNA, the CDR3 is TGTGCCAGCAGTGAAGACAGTCATAATGAGCAGCTCTTC.

The J gene is TRBJ2-2, the V gene TRBV4-1; TRBD2 is a possible D gene (7 bases). The CDR3 totals 15 residues. The germline CDR1 and CDR2 sequences are MGHRA and YSYEKL. Trimming took off 5 bases at V and 6 bases at J, with 16 bases between the two ends. CDR3 sequence: CASSKGGGAPGELFF. Written as DNA, the CDR3 is TGCGCCAGCAGCAAGGGGGGGGGCGCCCCCGGGGAGCTGTTTTTT.

The CDR3 bases are TGTGCCAGCAGCTTATCCCAGGGTGTCTCCTACGAGCAGTACTTC. This codes for CASSLSQGVSYEQYF. The rearrangement joins TRBV7-9 to TRBJ2-7; maybe TRBD1 (5 bases). The CDR3 totals 15 residues. Germline loops: CDR1 SEHNR, CDR2 FQNEAQ (reference sequence). V gave up 2 bases and J gave up 0 bases, with 11 bases separating them. Full variable domain (outside the CDR3, taken from reference TRBV7-9 and TRBJ2-7): DTGVSQNPRHKITKRGQNVTFRCDPISEHNRLYWYRQTLGQGPEFLTYFQNEAQLEKSRLLSDRFSAERPKGSFSTLEIQRTEQGDSAMYLCASSLSQGVSYEQYFGPGTRLTVT.

The sample holds one count of this clonotype. The CDR3 loop reads CASSLVAEASYNEQFF. The CDR3 DNA is TGCGCCAGCAGCTTGGTGGCGGAAGCTTCCTACAATGAGCAGTTCTTC. This chain joins TRBV5-1 and TRBJ2-1; no clear D gene. In germline, CDR1 is SGHRS, CDR2 YFSETQ. CDR3 size: 16 residues. The V end lost 0 bases, the J end lost 1 base, and 11 bases lay between the germline ends. The full variable domain, its missing parts supplied by reference TRBV5-1 and TRBJ2-1, is KAGVTQTPRYLIKTRGQQVTLSCSPISGHRSVSWYQQTPGQGLQFLFEYFSETQRNKGNFPGRFSGRQFSNSRSEMNVSTLELGDSALYLCASSLVAEASYNEQFFGPGTRLTVL.

The chain carries TRBV7-6 and TRBJ2-5; D uncertain. Germline V gene sequence: CDR1 SGHVS, CDR2 FNYEAQ. The CDR3 loop spans 12 amino acids. Trimming removed 5 bases from V and 5 bases from J, with 9 bases in between. As DNA, the CDR3 is TGTGCCAGCAGCCCCTTTAGGGAGACCCAGTACTTC. Amino acids: CASSPFRETQYF. Based on the CDR3 plus reference TRBV7-6 and TRBJ2-5, the full variable domain is GAGVSQSPRYKVTKRGQDVALRCDPISGHVSLYWYRQALGQGPEFLTYFNYEAQQDKSGLPNDRFSAERPEGSISTLTIQRTEQRDSAMYRCASSPFRETQYFGPGTRLLVL.

This clonotype came up a few times. The rearrangement links TRBV11-2 to TRBJ1-1; possible D gene TRBD1, 6 bases. Trimming removed 4 bases at V and 6 bases at J, with 12 bases between. Germline CDR1 SGHAT, CDR2 FQNNGV. The CDR3 is 13 residues long. CDR3 nucleotide sequence: TGTGCCAGCAGCTGGGAGGGACATTCTGAAGCTTTCTTT. The encoded protein is CASSWEGHSEAFF.

The rearrangement uses TRBV20-1 and TRBJ2-1, with 13 positions matching TRBD2. The CDR3 totals 15 residues. The V and J ends lost 3 bases and 7 bases, in that order; junction bases with no gene match: 6. Germline V gene data show CDR1 as DFQATT and CDR2 as SNEGSKA (reference sequence). For the CDR3, the DNA is TGCAGTGCTAGGACTAGCGGGAGGACGGATAATGAGCAGTTCTTC. It codes for CSARTSGRTDNEQFF.

This clonotype was found many times. V usage is TRBV3-1 and J usage is TRBJ2-5; D call uncertain. CDR1 and CDR2 (germline): LGHDT, YNNKEL (reference sequence). CDR3 length: 11 amino acids. V was pared by 5 bases and J by 11 bases, with 12 bases between. The CDR3 loop reads CASSTHAEQYF. In nucleotides, the CDR3 is TGTGCCAGCAGCACCCACGCGGAGCAGTACTTC.

This sequence joins TRBV4-3 and TRBJ2-5; D ambiguous. The closer fit of TRBJ2-7 to the DNA end suggests the J call may be wrong. Germline loops: CDR1 LGHNA, CDR2 YSLEER. The CDR3 totals 14 residues. In DNA, the CDR3 is TGCGCCAGCAGCCAAGATTGGCAGGACTACGAGCAGTACTTC. Residues: CASSQDWQDYEQYF.

This sequence joins TRBV20-1 and TRBJ1-2, with D maybe TRBD1 (6 bases). The germline V gene has CDR1 DFQATT and CDR2 SNEGSKA (reference sequence). The CDR3 has 13 amino acids. Deletions cut 3 bases from V and 7 bases from J, with 15 bases between. CDR3 residues: CSASAGGGFGYTF. The CDR3 DNA reads as TGCAGTGCTAGTGCCGGGGGCGGTTTTGGCTACACCTTC.

The rearrangement joins TRBV18 to TRBJ2-1; tentatively, D is TRBD1 (5 bases). V lost 2 bases, J lost 3 bases, and 8 bases lay in between. CDR3 size: 14 residues. CDR1 and CDR2 (germline): KGHSH, LQKENI. DNA for the CDR3: TGTGCCAGCTCACCAACCAGGGACTACAATGAGCAGTTCTTC. The encoded protein is CASSPTRDYNEQFF.

This clonotype has more than one count but fewer than ten. The CDR3 DNA follows: TGTGCCAGCAGCGGGGACGGAAGCTCTGGAAACACCATATATTTT. Translation: CASSGDGSSGNTIYF. The chain uses TRBV3-1 and TRBJ1-3, with a possible D match to TRBD1 (5 bases). This CDR3 contains 15 residues. Trimming removed 5 bases at V and 0 bases at J, with 11 bases between. CDR1 is LGHDT and CDR2 is YNNKEL in the germline V gene (reference sequence).

This clonotype was seen a handful of times. The chain links TRBV20-1 to TRBJ2-3; no reliable D call. CDR1 is DFQATT, CDR2 SNEGSKA, per germline (reference sequence). V was trimmed by 2 bases and J by 1 base, leaving 10 bases between them. This CDR3 region has 14 residues. The CDR3 loop reads CSARKAHRTDTQYF. The CDR3 DNA is TGCAGTGCTAGAAAAGCCCACCGCACAGATACGCAGTATTTT.

This chain joins TRBV9 and TRBJ2-7, with 8 bases that match TRBD2. This CDR3 is 16 amino acids long. Losses at the gene ends were 4 bases for V and 0 bases for J; bases not matched to a gene: 9. The germline V gene encodes CDR1 SGDLS and CDR2 YYNGEE. CDR3 loop: CASSPLAGTSSYEQYF. CDR3 DNA: TGTGCCAGCAGCCCCCTCGCCGGGACTAGCTCCTACGAGCAGTACTTC.

The sample holds a few counts of this clonotype. The rearrangement joins TRBV3-1 to TRBJ2-5, with D perhaps matching TRBD1 (6 bases). The CDR3 loop spans 12 amino acids. Per germline, CDR1 LGHDT and CDR2 YNNKEL (reference sequence). The V end was cut by 6 bases, the J end by 4 bases, with 9 bases between. The CDR3 nucleotides are TGTGCCAGCAGGAACAGGGTAGAGACCCAGTACTTC. Protein: CASRNRVETQYF.

V gene TRBV20-1 combines with J gene TRBJ1-2; 7 bases line up with TRBD1. V dropped 5 bases and J dropped 2; count of bases not matched to a gene: 5. CDR3 length equals 13 residues. Germline loops: CDR1 DFQATT, CDR2 SNEGSKA (reference sequence). The DNA for the CDR3 is TGCAGTGCTGTCGGACAGGTCAACTATGGCTACACCTTC. This encodes CSAVGQVNYGYTF.

This clonotype has just a few counts. This chain joins TRBV5-1 and TRBJ2-5, with D unclear. The J call is uncertain, as TRBJ2-7 better fits the DNA end. Germline V lookup: CDR1 SGHRS, CDR2 YFSETQ. The CDR3 extends over 15 amino acids. DNA of the CDR3: TGCGCCAGCAGCTTGGAGCTGGGCACTACCTACGAGCAGTACTTC. Amino acid sequence: CASSLELGTTYEQYF.

The CDR3 nucleotides are TGTGCCAGCAGCATACGACAGGGACATACGCAGTATTTT. Its translation is CASSIRQGHTQYF. J is TRBJ2-3 and V is TRBV7-8; TRBD1 agrees at 7 bases. This CDR3 comprises 13 residues. Germline CDR1 reads SGHVS; CDR2 reads FQNEAQ. The V and J ends lost 5 bases and 7 bases, in that order; junction bases with no gene match: 6.